This entry lists 21 T cell receptor beta chains sequenced from one sample in a study of radiotherapy plus CTLA-4 blockade in lung cancer. Only in-frame clones appear in the TCRdb table, and some are missing; sequencing was by immunoSEQ multiplex PCR. In the table there are about 84,000 clones, around 72% of which are singletons. Sample: peripheral blood, taken from a patient treated with radiotherapy plus ipilimumab. The receptor set was obtained from a human donor with non-small cell lung cancer that progressed on radiotherapy plus ipilimumab.

The gene calls are TRBV28 and TRBJ2-7; D not resolved. CDR1 is MDHEN, CDR2 SYDVKM, per germline. With 7 bases removed from V and 4 bases from J, the gap between germline ends came to 17 bases. CDR3 length equals 14 residues. The CDR3 nucleotides read TGTGCCAGCAATCGGGCCTCCTCGGCGTACGAGCAGTACTTC. This translates into CASNRASSAYEQYF.

The sample holds one count of this clone. The chain links TRBV2 to TRBJ2-7; D unresolved. The CDR3 has 13 residues. In germline, CDR1 is SNHLY, CDR2 FYNNEI. V gave up 6 bases and J gave up 4 bases, with 13 bases separating them. CDR3 residues: CASRSRDGYEQYF. The CDR3, as DNA: TGTGCCAGCAGGTCGAGAGACGGGTACGAGCAGTACTTC.

The chain is built from TRBV6-1 and TRBJ2-7, with D unclear. Germline-derived CDR1 and CDR2 are MNHNS and SASEGT. The CDR3 loop spans 11 amino acids. Deletions cut 6 bases from V and 0 bases from J, with 3 bases between. The CDR3 loop reads CASRTSYEQYF. The CDR3 DNA sequence: TGTGCCAGCAGGACCTCCTACGAGCAGTACTTC.

This clone is medium-sized within its sample. Written as DNA, the CDR3 is TGTGCCAGCAGCCCGACCGGGACGGCTAACTATGGCTACACCTTC. This translates into CASSPTGTANYGYTF. The chain carries TRBV28 and TRBJ1-2, with a possible D match to TRBD1 (5 bases). Germline V lookup: CDR1 MDHEN, CDR2 SYDVKM. Trimming removed 6 bases at V and 0 bases at J, with 14 bases between. This CDR3 has 15 residues.

This sequence joins TRBV10-2 and TRBJ1-6, with D possibly TRBD1 on 6 matching bases. This CDR3 spans 16 amino acids. The germline V and J ends were trimmed by 7 bases and 1 base, with 14 bases remaining between them. The germline CDR1 and CDR2 sequences are WSHSY and SAAADI. As DNA, the CDR3 is TGCGCCAGCACGGAACAGGGAGGTTCCTATAATTCACCCCTCCACTTT. The encoded protein is CASTEQGGSYNSPLHF.

The chain carries TRBV5-1 and TRBJ2-7; 11 bases are shared with TRBD1. CDR3 length: 15 amino acids. Trimming removed 7 bases from V and 5 bases from J; junction bases left unmatched: 11. CDR1 SGHRS and CDR2 YFSETQ come from the germline V gene. CDR3 sequence reads: CASPLRGQGGDEQYF. CDR3 coding DNA: TGCGCCAGCCCCCTTAGGGGACAGGGGGGGGACGAGCAGTACTTC.

The chain couples TRBV28 to TRBJ1-1; the D is unclear. CDR1 is MDHEN and CDR2 is SYDVKM in the germline V gene. The CDR3 is 12 amino acids. V was trimmed by 7 bases and J by 1 base, leaving 7 bases between them. CDR3 protein: CASTEGNTEAFF. Written as DNA, the CDR3 is TGTGCCAGCACCGAAGGGAACACTGAAGCTTTCTTT.

The chain uses TRBV5-4 and TRBJ2-4; unclear D gene. Germline-derived CDR1 and CDR2 are SGHNT and YYREEE (reference sequence). The V end lost 4 bases, the J end lost 6 bases, and 14 bases lay between the germline ends. The CDR3 is made up of 14 amino acids. This chain's CDR3 is CASSEDGLLNIQYF. DNA of the CDR3: TGTGCCAGCAGCGAAGACGGTCTCTTAAACATTCAGTACTTC.

The chain joins TRBV6-1 to TRBJ2-7; 7 bases are a match to TRBD1. This CDR3 region has 13 residues. The junction had 6 bases not matched to a gene; V was cut back by 7 bases and J by 3 bases. Looked up from germline, CDR1 is MNHNS and CDR2 is SASEGT. The CDR3 region has the DNA TGTGCCAGCAACTGGGGACAGAGCTACGAGCAGTACTTC. Residues: CASNWGQSYEQYF.

The chain uses TRBV6-5 and TRBJ1-5, with a possible D match to TRBD1 (6 bases). V was shortened by 11 bases and J by 7 bases, with 18 bases between the two germline ends. CDR1 and CDR2 (germline): MNHEY, SVGAGI. This CDR3 has 13 amino acids. The CDR3 region is CAGGSGARQPQHF. The DNA for the CDR3 is TGTGCCGGCGGATCGGGGGCGAGGCAGCCCCAGCATTTT.

This clone was detected once. CDR3 sequence (DNA): TGTGCCAGCAGCTCGGAGGGGGGTTCTACGATGAGAACTGAAGCTTTCTTT. It encodes CASSSEGGSTMRTEAFF. The chain joins TRBV11-2 to TRBJ1-1; D might be TRBD1 (6 bases). Germline-derived CDR1 and CDR2 are SGHAT and FQNNGV. Trimming removed 4 bases from V and 5 bases from J, with 23 bases in between. This CDR3 has 17 amino acids. Full variable domain (missing parts from reference TRBV11-2 and TRBJ1-1): EAGVAQSPRYKIIEKRQSVAFWCNPISGHATLYWYQQILGQGPKLLIQFQNNGVVDDSQLPKDRFSAERLKGVDSTLKIQPAKLEDSAVYLCASSSEGGSTMRTEAFFGQGTRLTVV.

The table lists this clone with many counts. This chain joins TRBV14 and TRBJ1-1, with 7 bases lining up with TRBD1. Germline values: CDR1 SGHDN, CDR2 FVKESK. The CDR3 extends over 15 amino acids. Trimming took 4 bases from V and 3 from J; bases not matched to a gene: 8. CDR3 loop: CASSRNRGWDTEAFF. DNA of the CDR3: TGTGCCAGCAGCCGGAACAGGGGATGGGACACTGAAGCTTTCTTT.

The chain uses TRBV6-5 and TRBJ2-4; TRBD2 might be the D (5 bases). The CDR3 is made up of 15 amino acids. Germline assignment: CDR1 MNHEY and CDR2 SVGAGI. V dropped 8 bases and J dropped 1 base, with 15 bases sitting between them. This chain's CDR3 is CASSATGNAKNIQYF. CDR3 in DNA: TGTGCCAGCTCCGCCACGGGGAACGCCAAAAACATTCAGTACTTC.

This clone was recorded once. The V call is TRBV6-5, the J call TRBJ2-7; D might be TRBD1 or TRBD2, each matching 5 bases. V was clipped by 2 bases and J by 3 bases, with 11 bases between them. The CDR3 is made up of 14 amino acids. The germline V gene encodes CDR1 MNHEY and CDR2 SVGAGI. The DNA of the CDR3 is TGTGCCAGCAGTTACGCTGTGGGGGTCTACGAGCAGTACTTC. Protein sequence: CASSYAVGVYEQYF.

The rearrangement joins TRBV4-1 to TRBJ1-3; D call uncertain. The CDR3 extends over 15 amino acids. Deletions cut 3 bases from V and 0 bases from J, with 9 bases between. Per the germline V gene, CDR1 is MGHRA and CDR2 is YSYEKL. The CDR3 bases are TGCGCCAGCAGCCAGACCGCCTTCTCTGGAAACACCATATATTTT. It encodes CASSQTAFSGNTIYF.

The chain couples TRBV27 to TRBJ2-2; 9 bases line up with TRBD1. The CDR3 sequence is 15 residues long. With 4 bases clipped from V and 6 bases from J, the junction kept 6 bases outside the gene matches. The germline V gene encodes CDR1 MNHEY and CDR2 SMNVEV (reference sequence). The CDR3 reads CASSSDRGISGELFF. The CDR3 DNA follows: TGTGCCAGCAGTTCAGACAGGGGGATTTCCGGGGAGCTGTTTTTT.

This clone was seen a handful of times. The chain combines TRBV7-9 with TRBJ2-3, with D uncertain. The CDR3 has 15 amino acids. V was pared by 5 bases and J by 2 bases, with 14 bases between. Germline CDR1 is SEHNR and CDR2 is FQNEAQ (reference sequence). CDR3 coding DNA: TGTGCCAGCAGCCGCCGAGGTGGCCTCACAGATACGCAGTATTTT. Amino acids: CASSRRGGLTDTQYF.

V and J are TRBV5-5 and TRBJ2-3; possible D gene TRBD1, 6 bases. Per the germline V gene, CDR1 is SGHKS and CDR2 is YYEKEE (reference sequence). The V end was cut by 0 bases, the J end by 0 bases, with 8 bases between. The CDR3 is made up of 15 amino acids. The DNA for the CDR3 is TGTGCCAGCAGCTTGGGGCAGGGGAGCACAGATACGCAGTATTTT. Translation: CASSLGQGSTDTQYF.

CDR3 sequence: CAVGDVGTEAFF. Here the CDR3 DNA reads TGTGCCGTGGGGGATGTCGGCACTGAAGCTTTCTTT. The chain is built from TRBV10-3 and TRBJ1-1, with D possibly being TRBD1 (5 bases). This CDR3 contains 12 residues. Looked up from germline, CDR1 is ENHRY and CDR2 is SYGVKD. V gave up 11 bases and J gave up 4 bases, with 14 bases separating them.

This chain uses TRBV4-2 with TRBJ2-5; D might be TRBD1 (6 bases). The CDR3 spans 15 residues. V gave up 1 base and J gave up 5 bases, with 14 bases separating them. Germline V gene lookup returns CDR1 LGHNA and CDR2 YNFKEQ. Here the CDR3 reads CASSQGSTGRETQYF. As DNA, the CDR3 is TGTGCCAGCAGCCAAGGTTCAACAGGGCGGGAGACCCAGTACTTC.

The genes are TRBV7-9 and TRBJ2-7; 12 positions agree with TRBD1. Germline V lookup: CDR1 SEHNR, CDR2 FQNEAQ (reference sequence). This CDR3 spans 14 amino acids. V was clipped by 6 bases and J by 4 bases; unmatched bases: 4. CDR3 region: CASSKGQGAYEQYF. CDR3 sequence (DNA): TGTGCCAGCAGTAAGGGACAGGGGGCTTACGAGCAGTACTTC.